The 20 T cell receptor beta chains reported below all come from one sample, sequenced in a study of blood T cells in healthy people across ages. The second PCR ran about 7 to 12 cycles with a sample-barcoded 5' primer and J-beta primers. From the 5' RACE reads, TCRdb called clonotypes with MiXCR, one entry per CDR3 protein. This table holds fewer than 1,000,000 distinct CDR3 sequences, around 42% found once. Material: blood. These receptor sequences come from a man aged 60 to 75 in good health.

This chain links TRBV29-1 with TRBJ2-1; D possibly corresponds to TRBD1 (8 bases). CDR1 and CDR2 (germline): SQVTM, ANQGSEA. The CDR3 is made up of 16 amino acids. Trimming left V 6 bases short and J 13 bases short, with 31 bases between. CDR3 protein: CSVETGGVRRMETQFF. The CDR3 DNA reads as TGCAGCGTGGAAACAGGGGGGGTTCGTCGGATGGAGACCCAGTTCTTC.

This chain links TRBV7-2 with TRBJ1-1; D gene uncertain. The V gene's germline CDR1 is SGHTA and CDR2 FQGNSA. The V gene lost 3 bases and the J gene lost 3 bases, with 8 bases spanning the gap. The CDR3 length is 13 residues. This chain's CDR3 is CASSLDPHTEAFF. CDR3 sequence (DNA): TGTGCCAGCAGCTTGGATCCCCACACTGAAGCTTTCTTT.

This clonotype has more than one count but fewer than ten. The rearrangement uses TRBV28 and TRBJ2-5; possible D gene TRBD1, 5 bases. CDR1 and CDR2 from the germline V gene are MDHEN and SYDVKM. The ends were cut back, 7 bases at V and 7 bases at J, with 13 bases in the middle. The CDR3 consists of 12 residues. The CDR3 DNA reads as TGTGCCAGCACCTCAGGGCCTCGGACCCAGTACTTC. Amino acid sequence: CASTSGPRTQYF.

The chain links TRBV11-2 to TRBJ1-1, with a tentative D call TRBD1 (5 bases). The V gene's germline CDR1 is SGHAT and CDR2 FQNNGV. The V end was cut by 0 bases, the J end by 10 bases, with 18 bases between. The CDR3 spans 15 residues. CDR3: CASSLDQDNFGPAFF. The CDR3 DNA is TGTGCCAGCAGCTTAGACCAGGACAATTTCGGTCCAGCTTTCTTT.

This clonotype was observed a single time. V gene TRBV29-1 combines with J gene TRBJ2-7, with D perhaps TRBD1 or TRBD2 (6 bases each). The CDR3 covers 12 residues. V lost 6 bases, J lost 3 bases, and 12 bases lay in between. Germline CDR1 reads SQVTM; CDR2 reads ANQGSEA. Here the CDR3 reads CSVGGSRYEQYF. The CDR3 DNA is TGCAGCGTGGGGGGCAGTCGCTACGAGCAGTACTTC.

This clonotype appeared a few times. This chain uses TRBV3-1 with TRBJ2-1; D call uncertain. CDR3 length: 15 amino acids. The ends were cut back, 5 bases at V and 1 base at J, with 12 bases in the middle. The germline V gene has CDR1 LGHDT and CDR2 YNNKEL (reference sequence). The chain's CDR3 is CASSISPDSYNEQFF. CDR3 nucleotides: TGTGCCAGCAGCATAAGTCCGGATTCCTACAATGAGCAGTTCTTC.

This clonotype was picked up a small number of times. The CDR3 region is CASSFFSYNEQFF. CDR3 nucleotide sequence: TGTGCCAGCAGCTTTTTTTCTTATAATGAGCAGTTCTTC. The genes are TRBV14 and TRBJ2-1; D not resolved. Trimming pared 5 bases from V and 7 bases from J, leaving 12 bases between. The CDR3 contains 13 residues. Germline V gives CDR1 SGHDN, CDR2 FVKESK.

The CDR3 loop reads CASRINSDTQYF. The CDR3 DNA reads TGTGCCAGCAGGATCAATTCAGATACGCAGTATTTT. The rearrangement links TRBV7-2 to TRBJ2-3; D not resolved. The CDR3 extends over 12 amino acids. Germline V gene lookup returns CDR1 SGHTA and CDR2 FQGNSA. The germline V and J ends were trimmed by 6 bases and 4 bases, with 8 bases remaining between them.

CDR3 loop: CASSLFWSGGAEQYF. For the CDR3, the DNA is TGTGCCAGCAGTTTATTTTGGAGCGGGGGGGCAGAGCAGTACTTC. The rearrangement links TRBV27 to TRBJ2-7; 10 nucleotides agree with TRBD2. V was pared by 1 base and J by 7 bases, with 7 bases of the junction left unmatched. CDR3 length: 15 residues. Germline V CDR1 and CDR2: MNHEY, SMNVEV (reference sequence).

In this sample, this clonotype turned up a few times. The chain joins TRBV15 to TRBJ2-5, with D tentatively TRBD1 (5 bases). Germline CDR1 reads LNHNV; CDR2 reads YYDKDF (reference sequence). The CDR3 consists of 16 residues. Trimming removed 0 bases from V and 3 bases from J, with 14 bases in between. CDR3 residues: CATSRDRRQSEETQYF. The CDR3 DNA sequence: TGTGCCACCAGCAGAGATCGGCGACAGAGCGAAGAGACCCAGTACTTC.

The rearrangement uses TRBV6-2 or TRBV6-3 and TRBJ2-5; 9 positions agree with TRBD1. The CDR3 totals 15 residues. The V gene end was trimmed by 6 bases and the J gene end by 4 bases; junction bases not matched to a gene: 9. Germline lookup yields CDR1 MNHEY and CDR2 SVGEGT. CDR3 protein: CASSPGTGRRETQYF. In DNA form, the CDR3 reads TGTGCCAGCAGCCCCGGGACAGGGCGACGAGAGACCCAGTACTTC.

This clonotype was counted a single time. The chain is built from TRBV6-5 and TRBJ1-1; D ambiguous. Germline assignment: CDR1 MNHEY and CDR2 SVGAGI. V was cut by 3 bases and J by 1 base, with 12 bases left in between. This CDR3 is 15 amino acids long. The CDR3 DNA sequence: TGTGCCAGCAGTTATGATAAACCGCGGAACACTGAAGCTTTCTTT. This encodes CASSYDKPRNTEAFF.

For the CDR3, the DNA is TGTGCCAGCAGTTTCTCGGGTTCTAATTCACCCCTCCACTTT. Its protein is CASSFSGSNSPLHF. The chain links TRBV28 to TRBJ1-6; D uncertain. Trimming cost V 3 bases and J 6 bases, with 9 bases left between them. The CDR3 is 14 amino acids. Germline V gene data show CDR1 as MDHEN and CDR2 as SYDVKM.

This chain joins TRBV6-6 and TRBJ1-2; 9 positions match TRBD1. The V and J ends lost 2 bases and 7 bases, in that order; junction bases with no gene match: 11. The germline CDR1 and CDR2 sequences are MNHNY and SVGAGI (reference sequence). The CDR3 loop spans 16 amino acids. Written as DNA, the CDR3 is TGTGCCAGCAGTTACCTCGCGGTGGGACAGGGCTTTGGCTACACCTTC. It is translated as CASSYLAVGQGFGYTF.

With regard to this clonotype: This may arise from a read error, as a much more abundant clone is one base away. The chain joins TRBV12-3 or TRBV12-4 to TRBJ2-1; D call uncertain. The DNA end lines up better with TRBJ2-7; the J call may be wrong. This CDR3 contains 13 residues. The CDR3 protein is CASSPPQRCEQYF. CDR3 in DNA: TGTGCCAGCAGTCCACCTCAGCGCTGCGAGCAGTACTTC.

J is TRBJ2-3 and V is TRBV7-2; D is uncertain. Trimming shortened V by 5 bases and J by 7 bases, and 13 bases separated the two germline ends. The CDR3 has 13 residues. Germline V CDR1 and CDR2: SGHTA, FQGNSA. Written as DNA, the CDR3 is TGTGCCAGCAGCGCCGGACCGCCGCATACGCAGTATTTT. It encodes CASSAGPPHTQYF. Together with reference TRBV7-2 and TRBJ2-3, the CDR3 gives the full variable domain: GAGVSQSPSNKVTEKGKDVELRCDPISGHTALYWYRQSLGQGLEFLIYFQGNSAPDKSGLPSDRFSAERTGGSVSTLTIQRTQQEDSAVYLCASSAGPPHTQYFGPGTRLTVL.

This clonotype has a handful of counts. The chain recombines TRBV7-2 with TRBJ1-5; no reliable D call. V was clipped by 1 base and J by 0 bases, with 13 bases between them. The CDR3 contains 17 residues. The germline V gene encodes CDR1 SGHTA and CDR2 FQGNSA. CDR3 bases: TGTGCCAGCAGCTTAGATGGGGAGGGCTATAGCAATCAGCCCCAGCATTTT. It codes for CASSLDGEGYSNQPQHF.

The chain is built from TRBV7-6 and TRBJ2-1, with a possible D match to TRBD2 (5 bases). The CDR3 consists of 14 residues. Germline V gene lookup returns CDR1 SGHVS and CDR2 FNYEAQ. The V end lost 5 bases, the J end lost 3 bases, and 11 bases lay between the germline ends. In DNA, the CDR3 is TGTGCCAGCAGCCGCCACGGGAACTACAATGAGCAGTTCTTC. Translation gives CASSRHGNYNEQFF.

The genes are TRBV20-1 and TRBJ2-3, with TRBD1 matching 7 bases. The junction had 14 bases not matched to a gene; V was cut back by 0 bases and J by 11 bases. Germline CDR1 reads DFQATT; CDR2 reads SNEGSKA (reference sequence). The CDR3 is made up of 15 amino acids. CDR3 amino acids: CSAREGRGSIYEQYF. The CDR3 bases are TGCAGTGCTAGAGAGGGCAGGGGGTCAATCTACGAGCAGTATTTT.

V and J are TRBV11-2 and TRBJ2-5; 10 bases line up with TRBD1. The end of the DNA aligns better with TRBJ2-7, so the J call may be wrong. Per the germline V gene, CDR1 is SGHAT and CDR2 is FQNNGV. The CDR3 is made up of 15 amino acids. CDR3 region: CASSLGGGQGYEQYF. CDR3 DNA sequence: TGTGCCAGCAGCTTAGGGGGGGGACAGGGGTACGAGCAGTACTTC.